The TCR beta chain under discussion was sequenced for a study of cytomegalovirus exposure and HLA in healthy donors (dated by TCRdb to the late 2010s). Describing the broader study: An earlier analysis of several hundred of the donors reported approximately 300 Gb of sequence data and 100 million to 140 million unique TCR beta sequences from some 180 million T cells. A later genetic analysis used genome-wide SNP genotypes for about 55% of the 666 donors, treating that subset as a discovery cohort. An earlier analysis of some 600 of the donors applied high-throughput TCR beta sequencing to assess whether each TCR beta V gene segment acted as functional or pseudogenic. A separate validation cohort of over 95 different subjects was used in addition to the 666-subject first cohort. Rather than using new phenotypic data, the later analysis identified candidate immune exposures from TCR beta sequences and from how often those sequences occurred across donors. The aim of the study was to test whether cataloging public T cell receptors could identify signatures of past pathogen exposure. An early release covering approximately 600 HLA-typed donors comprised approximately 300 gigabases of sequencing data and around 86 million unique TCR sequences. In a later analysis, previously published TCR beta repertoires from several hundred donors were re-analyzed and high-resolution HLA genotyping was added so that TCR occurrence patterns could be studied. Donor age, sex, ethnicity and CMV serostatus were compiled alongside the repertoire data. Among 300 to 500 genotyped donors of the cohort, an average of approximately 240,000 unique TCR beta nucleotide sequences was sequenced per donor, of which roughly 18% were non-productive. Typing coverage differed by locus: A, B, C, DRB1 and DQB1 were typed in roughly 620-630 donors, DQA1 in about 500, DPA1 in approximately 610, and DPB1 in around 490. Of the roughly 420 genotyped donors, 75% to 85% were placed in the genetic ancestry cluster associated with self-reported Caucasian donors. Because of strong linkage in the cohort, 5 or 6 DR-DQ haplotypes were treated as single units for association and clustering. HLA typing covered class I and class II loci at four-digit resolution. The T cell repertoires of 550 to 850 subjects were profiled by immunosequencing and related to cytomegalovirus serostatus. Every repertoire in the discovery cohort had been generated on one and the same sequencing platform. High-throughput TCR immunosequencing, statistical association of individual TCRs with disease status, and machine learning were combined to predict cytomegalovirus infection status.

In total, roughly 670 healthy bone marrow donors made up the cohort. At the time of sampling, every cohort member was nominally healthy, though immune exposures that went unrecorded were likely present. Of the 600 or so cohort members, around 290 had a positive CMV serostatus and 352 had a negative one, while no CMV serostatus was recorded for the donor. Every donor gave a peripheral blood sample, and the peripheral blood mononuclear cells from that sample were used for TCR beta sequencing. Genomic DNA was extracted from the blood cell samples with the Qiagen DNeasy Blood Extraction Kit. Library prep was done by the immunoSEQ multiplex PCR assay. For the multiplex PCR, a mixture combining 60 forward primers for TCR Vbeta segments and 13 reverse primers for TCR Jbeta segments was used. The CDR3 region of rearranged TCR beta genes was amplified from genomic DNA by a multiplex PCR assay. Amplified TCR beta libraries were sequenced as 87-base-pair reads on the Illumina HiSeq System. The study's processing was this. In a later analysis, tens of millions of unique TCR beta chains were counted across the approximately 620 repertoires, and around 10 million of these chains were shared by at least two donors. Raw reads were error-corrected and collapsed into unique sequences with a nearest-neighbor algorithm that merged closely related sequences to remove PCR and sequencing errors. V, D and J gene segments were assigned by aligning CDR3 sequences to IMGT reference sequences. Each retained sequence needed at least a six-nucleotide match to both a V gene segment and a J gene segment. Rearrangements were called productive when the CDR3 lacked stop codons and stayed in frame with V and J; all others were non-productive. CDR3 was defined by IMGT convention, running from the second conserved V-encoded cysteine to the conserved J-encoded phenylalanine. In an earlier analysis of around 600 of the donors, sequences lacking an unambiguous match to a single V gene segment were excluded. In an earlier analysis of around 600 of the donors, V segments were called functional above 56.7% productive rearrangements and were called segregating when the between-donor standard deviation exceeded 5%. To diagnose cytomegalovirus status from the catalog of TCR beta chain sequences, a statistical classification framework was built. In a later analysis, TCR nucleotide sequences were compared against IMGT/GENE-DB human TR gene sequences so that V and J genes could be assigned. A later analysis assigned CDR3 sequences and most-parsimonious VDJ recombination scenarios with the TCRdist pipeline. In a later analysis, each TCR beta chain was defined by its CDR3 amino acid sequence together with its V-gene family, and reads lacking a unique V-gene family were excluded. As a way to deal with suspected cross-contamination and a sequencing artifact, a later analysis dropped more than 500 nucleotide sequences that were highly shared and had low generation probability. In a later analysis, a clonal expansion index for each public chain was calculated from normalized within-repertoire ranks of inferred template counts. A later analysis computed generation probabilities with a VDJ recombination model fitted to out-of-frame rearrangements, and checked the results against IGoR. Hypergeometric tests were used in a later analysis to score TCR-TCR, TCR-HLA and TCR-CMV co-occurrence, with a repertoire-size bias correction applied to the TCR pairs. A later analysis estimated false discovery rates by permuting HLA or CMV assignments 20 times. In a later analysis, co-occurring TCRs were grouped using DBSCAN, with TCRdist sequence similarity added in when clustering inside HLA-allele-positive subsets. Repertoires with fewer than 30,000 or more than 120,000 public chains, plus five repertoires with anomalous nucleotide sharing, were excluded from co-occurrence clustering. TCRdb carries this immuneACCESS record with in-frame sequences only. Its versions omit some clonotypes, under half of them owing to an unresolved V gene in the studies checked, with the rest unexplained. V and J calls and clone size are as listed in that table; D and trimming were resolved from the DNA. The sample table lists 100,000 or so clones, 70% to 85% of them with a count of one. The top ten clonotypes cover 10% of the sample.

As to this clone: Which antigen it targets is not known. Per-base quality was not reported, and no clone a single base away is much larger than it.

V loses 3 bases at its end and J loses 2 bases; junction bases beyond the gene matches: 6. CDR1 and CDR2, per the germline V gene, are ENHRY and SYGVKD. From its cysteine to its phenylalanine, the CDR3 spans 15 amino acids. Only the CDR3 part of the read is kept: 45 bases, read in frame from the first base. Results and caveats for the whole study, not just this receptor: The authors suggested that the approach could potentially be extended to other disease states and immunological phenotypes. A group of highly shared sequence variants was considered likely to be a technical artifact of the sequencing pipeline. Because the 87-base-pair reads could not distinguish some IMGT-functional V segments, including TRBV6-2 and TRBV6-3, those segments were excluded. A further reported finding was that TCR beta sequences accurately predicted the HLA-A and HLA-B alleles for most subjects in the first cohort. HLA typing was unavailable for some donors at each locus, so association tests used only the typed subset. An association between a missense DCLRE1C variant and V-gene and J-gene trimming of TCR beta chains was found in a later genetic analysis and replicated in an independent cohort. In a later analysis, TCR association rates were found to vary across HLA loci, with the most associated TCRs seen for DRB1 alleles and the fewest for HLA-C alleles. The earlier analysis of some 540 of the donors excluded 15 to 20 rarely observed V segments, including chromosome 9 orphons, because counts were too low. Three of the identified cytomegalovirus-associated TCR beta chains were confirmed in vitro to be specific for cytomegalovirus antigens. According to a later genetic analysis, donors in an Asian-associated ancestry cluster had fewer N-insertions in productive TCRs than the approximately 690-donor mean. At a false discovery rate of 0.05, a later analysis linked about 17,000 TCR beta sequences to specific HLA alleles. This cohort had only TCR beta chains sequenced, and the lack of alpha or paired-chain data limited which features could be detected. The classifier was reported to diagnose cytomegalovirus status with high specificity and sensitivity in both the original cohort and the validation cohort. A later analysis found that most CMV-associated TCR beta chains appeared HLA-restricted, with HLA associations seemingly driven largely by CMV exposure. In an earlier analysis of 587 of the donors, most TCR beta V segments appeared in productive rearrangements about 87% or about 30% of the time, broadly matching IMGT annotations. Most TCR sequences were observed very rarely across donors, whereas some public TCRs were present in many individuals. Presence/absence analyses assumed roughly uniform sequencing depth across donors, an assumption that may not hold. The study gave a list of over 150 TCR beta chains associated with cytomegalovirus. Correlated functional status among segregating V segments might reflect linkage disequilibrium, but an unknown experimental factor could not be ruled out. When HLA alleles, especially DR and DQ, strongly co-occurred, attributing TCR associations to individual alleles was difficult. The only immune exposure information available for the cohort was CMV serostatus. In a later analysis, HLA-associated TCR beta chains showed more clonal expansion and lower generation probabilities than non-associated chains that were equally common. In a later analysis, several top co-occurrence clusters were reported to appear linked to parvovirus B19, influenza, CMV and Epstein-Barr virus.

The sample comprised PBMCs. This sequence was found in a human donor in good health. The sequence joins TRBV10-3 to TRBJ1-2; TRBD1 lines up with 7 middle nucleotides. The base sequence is TGTGCCATCAGTGATTGGGACAGCGAAAACTATGGCTACACCTTC. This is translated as CAISDWDSENYGYTF.